This T cell receptor (beta chain) was sequenced in a study of TIL therapy for anti-PD-1-resistant metastatic lung cancer. About the research overall: Tumors carried a median about 1.6 non-synonymous mutations per megabase.

Germline CDR1 reads LGHDT; CDR2 reads YNNKEL (reference sequence). The J segment lost 3 bases and the V segment lost 1 base, leaving 6 bases of the junction unmatched. The CDR3 is 16 residues long. With regard to this clone: Its antigen remains unknown.

General study points: This highly selected cohort may not generalize to typical lung cancer patients.

Described time point: pre-treatment sample, taken before nivolumab and TIL therapy. Sequencing used immunoSEQ v3. Each library reached 1.5 million to 2.5 million read pairs, or roughly 4.5-6.5 million at deep level. TCRdb's table, derived via immunoSEQ multiplex PCR, lists solely in-frame clones and lacks some. This sample has more than 45,000 clones, with more than 75% found just once. Sequencing was performed on blood, taken at baseline. The sequence derives from a person between 25 and 80 years old with non-small cell lung cancer. V gene TRBV3-1 (or the pseudogene TRBV3-2) combines with J gene TRBJ2-1; 7 positions match TRBD2. In nucleotides, the CDR3 is TGTGCCAGCAGCCAAGTTCGAGGCGGGGGCTACAATGAGCAGTTCTTC. As protein: CASSQVRGGGYNEQFF.